This TCR beta chain was documented in a study of blood T cell repertoires in COVID-19. Study details: Collection of acute and convalescent COVID-19 samples took place in the United States, Italy and Spain. PBMCs, B-cell-depleted T cells, or T cells were the source of the cDNA or gDNA that made up the material.

The CDR3 runs to 17 residues. The V gene lost 4 bases and the J gene lost 5 bases, with 21 bases spanning the gap. CDR1 MDHEN and CDR2 SYDVKM come from the germline V gene. In the original workflow: Researchers report that nucleated cell counts were estimated from reference gene primer amplification. Assay: immunoSEQ multiplex PCR; the TCRdb copy retains only in-frame clones and omits some. The V and J calls and clone size are taken from that table; D and trimming were inferred from the DNA. The profile shows about 490,000 clones, approximately 85% of them singletons. The sample was peripheral blood. The TCR originated in a human donor in a cohort sampled during active COVID-19. The rearrangement uses TRBV28 and TRBJ2-1, with D possibly TRBD2 on 7 matching bases. CDR3 amino acids: CASSSWREKGGNNEQFF. CDR3 nucleotide sequence: TGTGCCAGCAGTTCCTGGCGGGAGAAAGGGGGAAACAATGAGCAGTTCTTC.